The present T cell receptor beta chain was sequenced within a study of shared clonotypes between healthy human individuals. On the study more broadly: Contributing individuals were a couple of females and three males aged 18 to 49.

Profiled with immunoSEQ multiplex PCR; TCRdb holds only in-frame clones, not every one. The table includes about 510,000 clones, 75% to 85% detected once. Points from the study as a whole: Expectations were that clonotype sharing among donors would be affected by sequencing depth. Exclusively blood specimens were collected; tissue repertoires likely differ.

Worth noting for this clone: Its target is unknown.

V shed 0 bases and J shed 0 bases, with 7 bases lying between them. Germline V gives CDR1 SGHKS, CDR2 YYEKEE (reference sequence). The CDR3 is 14 residues long. The receptor comes from a woman between 40 and 55 years old in good health. Some clones in this sample may be carry-over from other donors' samples. The V call is TRBV5-5, the J call TRBJ2-7; TRBD2 is a possible D gene (6 bases). Sequenced: PBMCs. This CDR3 is CASSLAEGSYEQYF. CDR3 nucleotide sequence: TGTGCCAGCAGCTTGGCGGAGGGCTCCTACGAGCAGTACTTC.